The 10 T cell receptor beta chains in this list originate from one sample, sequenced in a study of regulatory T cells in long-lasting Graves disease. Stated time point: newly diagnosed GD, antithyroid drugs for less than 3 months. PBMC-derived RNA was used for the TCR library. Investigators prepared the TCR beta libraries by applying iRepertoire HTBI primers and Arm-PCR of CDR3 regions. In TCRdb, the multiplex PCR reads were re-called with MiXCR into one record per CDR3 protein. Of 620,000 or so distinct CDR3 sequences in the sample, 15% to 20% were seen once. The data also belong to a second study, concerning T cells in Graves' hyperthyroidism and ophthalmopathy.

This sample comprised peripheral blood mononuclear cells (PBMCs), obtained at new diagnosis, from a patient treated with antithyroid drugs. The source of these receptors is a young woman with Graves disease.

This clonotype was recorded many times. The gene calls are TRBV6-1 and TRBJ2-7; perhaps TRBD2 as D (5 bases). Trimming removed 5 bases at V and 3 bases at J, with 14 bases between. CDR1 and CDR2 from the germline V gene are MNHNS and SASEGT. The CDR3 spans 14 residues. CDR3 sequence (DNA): TGTGCCAGCAGTCGACGATTCGGGGACTACGAGCAGTACTTC. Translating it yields CASSRRFGDYEQYF.

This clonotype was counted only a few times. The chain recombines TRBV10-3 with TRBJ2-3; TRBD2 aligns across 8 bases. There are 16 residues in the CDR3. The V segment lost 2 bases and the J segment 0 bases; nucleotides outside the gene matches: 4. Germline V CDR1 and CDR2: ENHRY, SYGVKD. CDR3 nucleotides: TGTGCCATCAGTGAGGAAGCGGGAGTGAGCACAGATACGCAGTATTTT. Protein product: CAISEEAGVSTDTQYF.

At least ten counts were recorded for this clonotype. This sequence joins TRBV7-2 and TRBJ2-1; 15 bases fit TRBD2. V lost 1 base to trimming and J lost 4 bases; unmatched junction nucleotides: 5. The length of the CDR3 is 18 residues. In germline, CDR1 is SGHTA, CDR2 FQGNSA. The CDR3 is CASSLEGTSGRFYNEQFF. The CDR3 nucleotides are TGTGCCAGCAGCTTAGAAGGGACTAGCGGGAGGTTTTACAATGAGCAGTTCTTC.

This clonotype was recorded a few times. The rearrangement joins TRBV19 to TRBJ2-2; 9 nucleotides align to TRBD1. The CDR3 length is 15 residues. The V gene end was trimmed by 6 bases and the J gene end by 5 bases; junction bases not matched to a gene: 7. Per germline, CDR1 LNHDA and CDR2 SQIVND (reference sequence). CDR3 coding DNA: TGTGCCAGTAGACGCCGGGACAGGGAGACCGGGGAGCTGTTTTTT. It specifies CASRRRDRETGELFF. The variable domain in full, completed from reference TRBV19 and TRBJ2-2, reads DGGITQSPKYLFRKEGQNVTLSCEQNLNHDAMYWYRQDPGQGLRLIYYSQIVNDFQKGDIAEGYSVSREKKESFPLTVTSAQKNPTAFYLCASRRRDRETGELFFGEGSRLTVL.

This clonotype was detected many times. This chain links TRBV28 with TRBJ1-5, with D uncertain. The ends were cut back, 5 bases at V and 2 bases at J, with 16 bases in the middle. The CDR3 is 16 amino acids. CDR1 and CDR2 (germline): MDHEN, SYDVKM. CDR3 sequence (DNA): TGTGCCAGCAGTCCAAGCCCTCAATGGGGCAATCAGCCCCAGCATTTT. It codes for CASSPSPQWGNQPQHF. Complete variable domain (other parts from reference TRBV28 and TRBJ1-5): DVKVTQSSRYLVKRTGEKVFLECVQDMDHENMFWYRQDPGLGLRLIYFSYDVKMKEKGDIPEGYSVSREKKERFSLILESASTNQTSMYLCASSPSPQWGNQPQHFGDGTRLSIL.

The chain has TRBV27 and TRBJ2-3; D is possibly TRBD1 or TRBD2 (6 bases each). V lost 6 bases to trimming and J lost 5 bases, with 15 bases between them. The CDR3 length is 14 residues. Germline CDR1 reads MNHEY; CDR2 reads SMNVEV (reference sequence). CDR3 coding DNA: TGTGCCAGCAGGCCGAGGGGGGCCGGAGATACGCAGTATTTT. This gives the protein CASRPRGAGDTQYF.

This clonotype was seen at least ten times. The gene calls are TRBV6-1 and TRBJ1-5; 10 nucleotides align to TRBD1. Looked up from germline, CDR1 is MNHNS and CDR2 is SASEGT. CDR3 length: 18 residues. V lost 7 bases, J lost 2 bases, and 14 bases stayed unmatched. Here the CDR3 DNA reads TGTGCCAGCACGATCCGTAGGACAGGGGGGCAGGGCAATCAGCCCCAGCATTTT. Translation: CASTIRRTGGQGNQPQHF.

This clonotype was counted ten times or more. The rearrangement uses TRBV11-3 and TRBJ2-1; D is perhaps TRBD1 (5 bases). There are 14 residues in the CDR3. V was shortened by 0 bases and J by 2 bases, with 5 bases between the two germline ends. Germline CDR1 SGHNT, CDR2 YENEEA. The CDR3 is CASSLEGPYNEQFF. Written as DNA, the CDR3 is TGTGCCAGCAGCTTAGAGGGGCCCTACAATGAGCAGTTCTTC.

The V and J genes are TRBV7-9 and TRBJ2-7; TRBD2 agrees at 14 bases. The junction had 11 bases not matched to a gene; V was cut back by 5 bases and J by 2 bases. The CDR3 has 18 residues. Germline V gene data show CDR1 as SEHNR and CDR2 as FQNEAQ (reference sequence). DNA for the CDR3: TGTGCCAGCAGCCTTATAGGACTAGCGGGAGGACTAACCTACGAGCAGTACTTC. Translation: CASSLIGLAGGLTYEQYF. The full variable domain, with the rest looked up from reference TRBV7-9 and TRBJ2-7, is DTGVSQNPRHKITKRGQNVTFRCDPISEHNRLYWYRQTLGQGPEFLTYFQNEAQLEKSRLLSDRFSAERPKGSFSTLEIQRTEQGDSAMYLCASSLIGLAGGLTYEQYFGPGTRLTVT.

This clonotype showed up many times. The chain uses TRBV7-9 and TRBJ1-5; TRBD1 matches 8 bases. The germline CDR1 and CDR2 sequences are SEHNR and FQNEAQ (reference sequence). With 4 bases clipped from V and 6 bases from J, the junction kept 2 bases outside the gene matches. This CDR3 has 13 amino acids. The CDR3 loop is CASSYTGGQPQHF. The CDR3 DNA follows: TGTGCCAGCAGCTACACAGGGGGTCAGCCCCAGCATTTT.